The 16 T cell receptor beta chains listed next were all sequenced from one sample in a study of beta chain features in type 1 diabetes. Overall study findings and caveats: When Type 1 diabetes patients were examined, their TCRB CDR3s proved moderately but significantly shorter in all four CD4+ subsets.

As every portion of the isolated RNA was reverse transcribed, the sequencing read expressed TCRB transcripts. Produced via immunoSEQ multiplex PCR; TCRdb's table is partial and in-frame only. This table holds 150,000 to 200,000 clones, roughly 59% found once. No cognate antigen is known for these TCRs. The sample consisted of naive CD4+ T cells from blood. Receptors were obtained from a man aged 25-40 years with type 1 diabetes.

The chain links TRBV25-1 to TRBJ2-7; D remains unclear. This CDR3 spans 12 amino acids. Germline V CDR1 and CDR2: MGHDK, SYGVNS. Trimming left V 6 bases short and J 0 bases short, with 6 bases between. Here the CDR3 reads CASRGGSYEQYF. The CDR3 DNA reads as TGTGCCAGCAGGGGCGGCTCCTACGAGCAGTACTTC.

This chain links TRBV7-2 with TRBJ1-5; D is uncertain. Germline values: CDR1 SGHTA, CDR2 FQGNSA. V lost 5 bases and J lost 3, with 8 bases in between. The CDR3 has 13 residues. The CDR3 DNA sequence: TGTGCCAGCAGCCCATGGAACAATCAGCCCCAGCATTTT. As protein: CASSPWNNQPQHF.

The chain is built from TRBV4-3 and TRBJ2-1; no firm D call. The V gene's germline CDR1 is LGHNA and CDR2 YSLEER. The CDR3 consists of 13 residues. V lost 4 bases, J lost 3 bases, and 7 bases lay in between. CDR3 loop: CASSREYYNEQFF. CDR3 nucleotides: TGCGCCAGCAGCCGGGAATACTACAATGAGCAGTTCTTC.

The table lists this clone with a count of one. The rearrangement uses TRBV30 and TRBJ1-1; 7 bases match TRBD1. Germline CDR1 and CDR2: GTSNPN and SVGIG (reference sequence). The trim removed 5 bases at V and 6 bases at J, leaving 9 bases unmatched. CDR3 length equals 13 residues. The CDR3 spells CAWSGTELSEAFF. In DNA, the CDR3 is TGTGCCTGGTCCGGGACAGAGCTGTCTGAAGCTTTCTTT.

The V and J genes are TRBV28 and TRBJ2-7; the D gene could be TRBD1 or TRBD2 (5 bases each). V was trimmed by 7 bases and J by 3 bases, leaving 10 bases between them. The CDR3 extends over 12 amino acids. The germline V gene has CDR1 MDHEN and CDR2 SYDVKM. The CDR3 loop reads CASTGPNYEQYF. The CDR3 coding sequence is TGTGCCAGCACGGGACCAAACTACGAGCAGTACTTC.

The chain carries TRBV7-2 and TRBJ1-1; no definite D call. Trimming removed 7 bases at V and 4 bases at J, with 19 bases between. The CDR3 extends over 15 amino acids. The V gene's germline CDR1 is SGHTA and CDR2 FQGNSA. The CDR3 DNA is TGTGCCAGCAAGGGCCCTAAGAAAGGAGGCACTGAAGCTTTCTTT. Residues: CASKGPKKGGTEAFF.

The rearrangement uses TRBV5-4 and TRBJ2-5, with D unclear. The CDR3 contains 16 residues. Germline-derived CDR1 and CDR2 are SGHNT and YYREEE (reference sequence). Deletions cut 2 bases from V and 2 bases from J, with 16 bases between. This chain's CDR3 is CASSFAGQTPQETQYF. In nucleotides, the CDR3 is TGTGCCAGCAGCTTCGCCGGGCAGACACCTCAAGAGACCCAGTACTTC.

This sequence joins TRBV7-2 and TRBJ2-2; no reliable D call. This CDR3 region has 15 residues. Trimming stripped 1 base from V and 0 bases from J, with 6 bases between. Germline V gives CDR1 SGHTA, CDR2 FQGNSA. CDR3 sequence: CASSLVRPNTGELFF. The CDR3 bases are TGTGCCAGCAGCTTAGTACGGCCGAACACCGGGGAGCTGTTTTTT. Full variable domain (outside the CDR3, taken from reference TRBV7-2 and TRBJ2-2): GAGVSQSPSNKVTEKGKDVELRCDPISGHTALYWYRQSLGQGLEFLIYFQGNSAPDKSGLPSDRFSAERTGGSVSTLTIQRTQQEDSAVYLCASSLVRPNTGELFFGEGSRLTVL.

The table lists this clone with a few counts. The J gene is TRBJ1-2, the V gene TRBV29-1; D might be TRBD1 (5 bases). The CDR3 loop spans 12 amino acids. Per the germline V gene, CDR1 is SQVTM and CDR2 is ANQGSEA. Deletions cut 4 bases from V and 3 bases from J, with 9 bases between. CDR3 sequence: CSVAGTDYGYTF. CDR3 in DNA: TGCAGCGTTGCAGGGACCGACTATGGCTACACCTTC.

The genes are TRBV6-6 and TRBJ1-4; no reliable D call. The V end was cut by 5 bases, the J end by 7 bases, with 20 bases between. CDR1 and CDR2 (germline): MNHNY, SVGAGI (reference sequence). The CDR3 runs to 16 residues. The CDR3 protein is CASSGPGKADSEKLFF. CDR3 DNA sequence: TGTGCCAGCAGTGGGCCTGGGAAGGCGGATAGTGAAAAACTGTTTTTT.

CDR3 nucleotides: TGCAGTGCTAGAGCCAGGACTGAAGCTTTCTTT. Its protein product is CSARARTEAFF. V is TRBV20-1 and J is TRBJ1-1; D is ambiguous. CDR1 is DFQATT and CDR2 is SNEGSKA in the germline V gene (reference sequence). Trimming stripped 1 base from V and 5 bases from J, with 5 bases between. This CDR3 region has 11 residues.

J is TRBJ1-1 and V is TRBV11-2; D perhaps matches TRBD1 (5 bases). CDR3 size: 13 residues. CDR1 is SGHAT and CDR2 is FQNNGV in the germline V gene. Trimming cost V 3 bases and J 3 bases, with 8 bases left between them. The CDR3 sequence is CASSFQGDTEAFF. CDR3 nucleotide sequence: TGTGCCAGCAGCTTCCAAGGGGACACTGAAGCTTTCTTT.

This clone was detected only a few times. The chain combines TRBV7-9 with TRBJ2-1; TRBD1 aligns across 8 bases. With V trimmed by 5 bases and J by 6 bases, 12 bases remained unmatched. Per germline, CDR1 SEHNR and CDR2 FQNEAQ (reference sequence). The CDR3 length is 16 residues. This chain's CDR3 is CASSPAGTDRGNEQFF. DNA of the CDR3: TGTGCCAGCAGCCCTGCCGGGACAGACAGGGGCAATGAGCAGTTCTTC.

This chain connects TRBV6-5 to TRBJ2-4; 7 nucleotides align to TRBD1. Germline V gives CDR1 MNHEY, CDR2 SVGAGI. The V segment lost 4 bases and the J segment 0 bases; nucleotides outside the gene matches: 6. This CDR3 comprises 16 residues. The CDR3 spells CASSWMGTVAKNIQYF. Written as DNA, the CDR3 is TGTGCCAGCAGTTGGATGGGGACAGTAGCCAAAAACATTCAGTACTTC.

The gene calls are TRBV5-1 and TRBJ2-5; TRBD2 matches 10 bases. CDR1 SGHRS and CDR2 YFSETQ come from the germline V gene. This CDR3 comprises 15 residues. The V and J ends lost 0 bases and 5 bases, in that order; junction bases with no gene match: 4. CDR3 sequence: CASSLGTSGVETQYF. In DNA form, the CDR3 reads TGCGCCAGCAGCTTGGGAACTAGCGGGGTCGAGACCCAGTACTTC.

In its sample, this clone was seen once. The chain is built from TRBV5-1 and TRBJ1-6; TRBD1 matches 8 bases. Per germline, CDR1 SGHRS and CDR2 YFSETQ. The trim removed 1 base at V and 9 bases at J, leaving 6 bases unmatched. The CDR3 runs to 15 residues. In DNA, the CDR3 is TGCGCCAGCAGCTTGCGAGGACAGGGAGGTTCACCCCTCCACTTT. Translation gives CASSLRGQGGSPLHF.